Here is one T cell receptor beta chain with its context. What antigen it recognizes has not been identified. No much larger clonotype is one base removed from it; base qualities were not supplied. The data derive from a study of cytomegalovirus exposure and HLA in healthy donors (dated by TCRdb to about 2017). At the level of the whole study: In an earlier analysis of around 540 of the donors, less than 350 Gb of sequence data and approximately 120 million unique TCR beta sequences from about 179 million T cells were reported. A later genetic analysis took genome-wide SNP genotypes for about 55% of the 666 donors and used that subset as a discovery cohort. The study profiled the T cell repertoires of more than 500 subjects by immunosequencing and related them to cytomegalovirus serostatus. Several DR-DQ haplotypes were handled as single units for association and clustering, since linkage in the cohort was strong. Class I and class II HLA loci were covered by the typing at four-digit resolution. On average, around 200,000 unique TCR beta nucleotide sequences were sequenced per donor among some 420 genotyped donors of the cohort, with roughly 18% of those sequences being non-productive. Donor age, sex, ethnicity and CMV serostatus were compiled together with the repertoire data. To predict cytomegalovirus infection status, the study brought together high-throughput TCR immunosequencing, statistical association of individual TCRs with disease status, and machine learning. Of the 300 to 500 genotyped donors, 70% to 90% were placed in the genetic ancestry cluster associated with self-reported Caucasian donors. The later analysis used no new phenotypic data to find candidate immune exposures, relying instead on TCR beta sequences and their occurrence across donors. An early release covering 500 to 750 HLA-typed donors comprised approximately 290 gigabases of sequencing data and tens of millions of unique TCR sequences. The number of donors typed differed by locus, with about 629-630 for A, B, C, DRB1 and DQB1, over 500 for DQA1, 600 to 610 for DPA1, and over 400 for DPB1. A separate validation cohort of 100 to 150 different subjects was used in addition to the roughly 640-subject first cohort. All discovery cohort repertoires had been generated using a single sequencing platform. The study aimed to test whether cataloging public T cell receptors could reveal signatures of past pathogen exposure. In a later analysis, previously published TCR beta repertoires from more than 500 donors were re-analyzed and high-resolution HLA genotyping was added so that TCR occurrence patterns could be studied. In an earlier analysis of 500 to 650 of the donors, high-throughput TCR beta sequencing was used to judge whether each TCR beta V gene segment behaved as functional or pseudogenic.

The cohort consisted of approximately 690 healthy bone marrow donors. At the time of sampling, all cohort members were nominally healthy, though unrecorded immune exposures were likely present. The donor was CMV seropositive and was included in the group of 300 or so seropositive cohort members. A peripheral blood sample was collected from each donor, and TCR beta sequencing was performed on peripheral blood mononuclear cells. Genomic DNA was extracted from the blood cell samples with the Qiagen DNeasy Blood Extraction Kit. Libraries were built with the immunoSEQ multiplex PCR assay. The multiplex PCR relied on a mix of 60 forward primers for TCR Vbeta segments and 13 reverse primers for TCR Jbeta segments. The CDR3 region of rearranged TCR beta genes was amplified from genomic DNA by a multiplex PCR assay. On the Illumina HiSeq System, the amplified TCR beta libraries were sequenced as 87-base-pair reads. In the authors' own workflow: Across the roughly 600 repertoires, a later analysis counted some 81 million unique TCR beta chains, some 11 million of which were shared by at least two donors. Raw reads were error-corrected and collapsed into unique sequences by a nearest-neighbor algorithm in which closely related sequences were merged to remove PCR and sequencing errors. V, D and J gene segments were assigned by aligning CDR3 sequences to IMGT reference sequences. Each retained sequence needed at least a six-nucleotide match to both a V gene segment and a J gene segment. Rearrangements were classified as productive when the CDR3 lacked stop codons and remained in frame with V and J, and all other rearrangements were classified as non-productive. CDR3 was defined according to IMGT convention as the region running from the second conserved V-encoded cysteine to the conserved J-encoded phenylalanine. The earlier analysis of about 610 of the donors excluded any sequence lacking an unambiguous match to a single V gene segment. In an earlier analysis of more than 500 of the donors, a V segment was called functional when productive rearrangements were above 56.7%, and segregating when the standard deviation between donors exceeded 5%. A statistical classification framework was built for diagnosing cytomegalovirus status from the catalog of TCR beta chain sequences. In a later analysis, V and J genes were assigned by comparing TCR nucleotide sequences against IMGT/GENE-DB human TR gene sequences. In a later analysis, CDR3 sequences and most-parsimonious VDJ recombination scenarios were assigned using the TCRdist pipeline. In a later analysis, each TCR beta chain was defined by its CDR3 amino acid sequence together with its V-gene family, and reads lacking a unique V-gene family were excluded. As a way to deal with suspected cross-contamination and a sequencing artifact, a later analysis dropped 592 nucleotide sequences that were highly shared and had low generation probability. A later analysis calculated a clonal expansion index for each public chain from normalized within-repertoire ranks of inferred template counts. In a later analysis, generation probabilities were computed with a VDJ recombination model fitted to out-of-frame rearrangements, and the resulting probabilities were checked against IGoR. A later analysis scored TCR-TCR, TCR-HLA and TCR-CMV co-occurrence with hypergeometric tests, applying a repertoire-size bias correction to TCR pairs. In a later analysis, false discovery rates were estimated by permuting HLA or CMV assignments 20 times. In a later analysis, co-occurring TCRs were grouped with DBSCAN, and TCRdist sequence similarity was added when clustering was performed within HLA-allele-positive subsets. Repertoires with fewer than 30,000 or more than 120,000 public chains, plus five repertoires with anomalous nucleotide sharing, were excluded from co-occurrence clustering. In its TCRdb copy, this immuneACCESS table keeps in-frame sequences only and misses some clones. Where compared with another copy, unresolved V genes explain less than half of these, and the others have no known cause. That table gives V, J and clone size, and the DNA gave D and trimming. The sample data list about 120,000 clones, and 7% to 9.5% of these were observed just once. The ten biggest clones cover 6% to 7.5% of the sample.

The research as a whole found: CMV serostatus was the only immune exposure information available for the cohort. In a later analysis, several top co-occurrence clusters were reported to appear linked to parvovirus B19, influenza, CMV and Epstein-Barr virus. A further reported finding was that TCR beta sequences accurately predicted the HLA-A and HLA-B alleles for most subjects in the first cohort. The study listed 164 TCR beta chains as associated with cytomegalovirus. In a later genetic analysis, a missense DCLRE1C variant was associated with V-gene and J-gene trimming of TCR beta chains, and the association was replicated in an independent cohort. An earlier analysis of 587 of the donors showed that most TCR beta V segments appeared in productive rearrangements either about 87% or about 30% of the time, which broadly matched IMGT annotations. A later analysis associated about 17,000 TCR beta sequences with specific HLA alleles at a false discovery rate of 0.05. Because HLA typing was missing for some donors at each locus, association tests included only the typed subset. Most CMV-associated TCR beta chains appeared to be HLA-restricted in a later analysis, and the HLA associations seemed to be driven largely by CMV exposure. It was suggested by the authors that the approach could potentially be generalized to other disease states and immunological phenotypes. According to a later analysis, TCR association rates differed among HLA loci, with DRB1 alleles showing the most associated TCRs and HLA-C alleles showing the fewest. Compared with equally common non-associated chains, HLA-associated TCR beta chains in a later analysis were more clonally expanded and had lower generation probabilities. Some IMGT-functional V segments, including TRBV6-2 and TRBV6-3, could not be distinguished by the 87-base-pair reads and were therefore excluded. Most TCR sequences were seen in very few donors, while some public TCRs were found in many individuals. A few of the identified cytomegalovirus-associated TCR beta chains were confirmed in vitro to be specific for cytomegalovirus antigens. Roughly 15 rarely observed V segments, including chromosome 9 orphons, were excluded from the earlier analysis of about 600 of the donors because counts were too low. Compared with the roughly 670-donor mean, donors in an Asian-associated ancestry cluster had fewer N-insertions in productive TCRs, according to a later genetic analysis. A group of highly shared sequence variants was considered likely to be a technical artifact of the sequencing pipeline. The presence/absence analyses assumed that sequencing depth was roughly uniform across donors, and that assumption may not be true. In this cohort, only TCR beta chains were sequenced, and detectable features were limited by the absence of alpha or paired-chain data. Assigning TCR associations to individual alleles was difficult when HLA alleles, especially DR and DQ, strongly co-occurred. Correlated functional status among segregating V segments might be attributable to linkage disequilibrium, but an unknown experimental factor could not be ruled out. The classifier was reported to diagnose cytomegalovirus status with high specificity and sensitivity in both the original cohort and the validation cohort.

The germline V gene yields MDHEN for CDR1 and SYDVKM for CDR2. Including the terminal cysteine and phenylalanine, the CDR3 comprises 14 residues. The sequence is cut down to CDR3 DNA, 42 bases in frame from base 1. Germline trimming: 6 bases from V, 3 bases from J; junction bases outside gene matches: 2. This sequence was found in a woman aged 40 to 50 in good health and CMV-seropositive. Recombination connected TRBV28 to TRBJ2-2; 9 of the junction bases match TRBD1. The sequencing sample was made of PBMCs. The CDR3 region: CASRRQGDTGELFF. The nucleotide sequence is TGTGCCAGCAGGAGACAGGGGGACACCGGGGAGCTGTTTTTT.